This T cell receptor (beta chain) is drawn from a study of blood T cell repertoires in COVID-19. For the study at large: The United States, Italy and Spain provided the acute and convalescent COVID-19 samples. The cDNA or gDNA used as material had been derived from T cells, B-cell-depleted T cells, or PBMCs.

The V end was cut by 2 bases, the J end by 5 bases, with 7 bases between. The germline V gene has CDR1 MGHDK and CDR2 SYGVNS. This CDR3 is built from 13 residues. Methods used by the authors: For nucleated cells, counts were estimated from reference gene primer amplification. Some clones are missing from TCRdb's copy, which holds only in-frame ones; the method was immunoSEQ multiplex PCR. That table is the source of V, J and clone size, and D and trimming were worked out from the DNA. The sample carries some 150,000 clones, 75% to 90% recorded once. The sequencing input was peripheral blood. The source of this sequence is a woman over 75 with acute or convalescent COVID-19. This chain connects TRBV25-1 to TRBJ1-3, with TRBD1 as a possible D gene (5 bases). The CDR3 nucleotides are TGTGCCAGCAGTGAACAGGGCCGAAACACCATATATTTT. Amino acid sequence: CASSEQGRNTIYF.